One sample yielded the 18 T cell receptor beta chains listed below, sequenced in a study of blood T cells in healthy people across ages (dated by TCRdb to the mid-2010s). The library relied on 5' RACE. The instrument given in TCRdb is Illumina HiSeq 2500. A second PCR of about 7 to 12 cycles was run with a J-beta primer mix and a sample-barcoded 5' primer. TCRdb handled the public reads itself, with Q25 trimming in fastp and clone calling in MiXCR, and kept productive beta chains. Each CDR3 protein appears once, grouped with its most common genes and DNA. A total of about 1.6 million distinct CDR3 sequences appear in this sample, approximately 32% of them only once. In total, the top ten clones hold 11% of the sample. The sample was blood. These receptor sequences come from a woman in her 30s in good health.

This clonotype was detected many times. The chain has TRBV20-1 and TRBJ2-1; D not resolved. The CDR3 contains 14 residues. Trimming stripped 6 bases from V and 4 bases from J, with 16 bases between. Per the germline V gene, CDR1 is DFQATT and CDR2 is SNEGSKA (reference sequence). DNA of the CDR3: TGCAGTGCGCAACCCCCCACAGTATACAATGAGCAGTTCTTC. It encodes CSAQPPTVYNEQFF.

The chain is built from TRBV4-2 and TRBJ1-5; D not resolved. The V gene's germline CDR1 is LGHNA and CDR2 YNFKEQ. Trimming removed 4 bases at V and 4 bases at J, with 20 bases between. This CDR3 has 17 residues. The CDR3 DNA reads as TGTGCCAGCAGCCCCGAACCGTACAATCTAGCAAATCAGCCCCAGCATTTT. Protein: CASSPEPYNLANQPQHF.

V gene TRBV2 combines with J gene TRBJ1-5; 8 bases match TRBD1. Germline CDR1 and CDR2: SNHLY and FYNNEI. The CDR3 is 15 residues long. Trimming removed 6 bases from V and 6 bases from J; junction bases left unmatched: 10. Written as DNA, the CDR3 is TGTGCCAGCAGCCCAGGGACAGGCGGAGGTCAGCCCCAGCATTTT. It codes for CASSPGTGGGQPQHF.

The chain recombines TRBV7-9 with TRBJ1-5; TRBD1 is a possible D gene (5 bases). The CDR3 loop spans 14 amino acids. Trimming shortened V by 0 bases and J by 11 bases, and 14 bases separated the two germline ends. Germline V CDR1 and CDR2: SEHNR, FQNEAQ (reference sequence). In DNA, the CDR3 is TGTGCCAGCAGCTTAGCACAGCCCGAGGGGTCCCAGCATTTT. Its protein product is CASSLAQPEGSQHF.

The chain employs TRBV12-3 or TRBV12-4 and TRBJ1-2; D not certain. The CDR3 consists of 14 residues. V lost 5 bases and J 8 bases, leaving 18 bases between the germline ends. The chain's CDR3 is CASSPSGPLEGYTF. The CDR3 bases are TGTGCCAGCAGTCCCTCGGGCCCCCTGGAGGGCTACACCTTC.

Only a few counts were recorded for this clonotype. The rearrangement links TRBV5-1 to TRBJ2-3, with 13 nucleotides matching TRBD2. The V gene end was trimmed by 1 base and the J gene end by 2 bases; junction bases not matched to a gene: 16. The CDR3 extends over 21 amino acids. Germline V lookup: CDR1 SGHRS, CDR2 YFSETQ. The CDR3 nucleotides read TGCGCCAGCAGCTTGTTCAGACCCGGGACTAGCGGGGACATCAACACAGATACGCAGTATTTT. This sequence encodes CASSLFRPGTSGDINTDTQYF.

Here the CDR3 reads CASSQYSGDYGYTF. CDR3 bases: TGTGCCAGCAGTCAATACTCAGGGGACTATGGCTACACCTTC. The chain combines TRBV12-3 or TRBV12-4 with TRBJ1-2; tentatively, D is TRBD1 (6 bases). V shed 5 bases and J shed 3 bases, with 13 bases lying between them. The length of the CDR3 is 14 residues.

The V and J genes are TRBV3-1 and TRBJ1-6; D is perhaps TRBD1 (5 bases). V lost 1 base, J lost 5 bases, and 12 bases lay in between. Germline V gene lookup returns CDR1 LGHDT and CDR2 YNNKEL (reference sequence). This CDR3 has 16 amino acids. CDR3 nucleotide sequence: TGTGCCAGCAGCCAAGGGGGCTGGGGGGATAATTCACCCCTCCACTTT. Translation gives CASSQGGWGDNSPLHF.

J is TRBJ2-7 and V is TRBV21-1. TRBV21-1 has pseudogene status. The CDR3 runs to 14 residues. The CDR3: CASSKPASSYEQYF. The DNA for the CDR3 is TGTGCCAGCAGCAAGCCAGCCAGCTCCTACGAGCAGTACTTC.

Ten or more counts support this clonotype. The CDR3 bases are TGCAGTGCTGGGGAGACAGACCAAGAGACCCAGTACTTC. Translated: CSAGETDQETQYF. The V and J genes are TRBV20-1 and TRBJ2-5; either TRBD1 or TRBD2 may fit D (5 bases each). Per the germline V gene, CDR1 is DFQATT and CDR2 is SNEGSKA (reference sequence). The V and J ends lost 5 bases and 0 bases respectively, with 10 bases between them. The CDR3 covers 13 residues.

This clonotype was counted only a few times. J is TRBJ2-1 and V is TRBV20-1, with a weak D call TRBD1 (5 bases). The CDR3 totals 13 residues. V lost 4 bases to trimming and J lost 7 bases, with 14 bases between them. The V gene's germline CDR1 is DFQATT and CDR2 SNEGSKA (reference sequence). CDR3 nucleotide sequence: TGCAGTGCTAACGAAGGGGTGAAGAATGAGCAGTTCTTC. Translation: CSANEGVKNEQFF.

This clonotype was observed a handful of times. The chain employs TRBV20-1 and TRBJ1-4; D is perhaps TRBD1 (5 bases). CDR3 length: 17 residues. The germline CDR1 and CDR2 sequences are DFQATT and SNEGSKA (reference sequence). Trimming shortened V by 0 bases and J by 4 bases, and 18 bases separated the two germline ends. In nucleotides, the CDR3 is TGCAGTGCTAGAGAGACGATAGGGCGGGGCGGTAATGAAAAACTGTTTTTT. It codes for CSARETIGRGGNEKLFF.

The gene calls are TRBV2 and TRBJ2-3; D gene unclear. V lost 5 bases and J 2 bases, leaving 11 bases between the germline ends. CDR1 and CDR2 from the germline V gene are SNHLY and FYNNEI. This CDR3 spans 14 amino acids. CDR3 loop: CASSQGRTTDTQYF. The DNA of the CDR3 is TGTGCCAGCAGTCAAGGACGAACCACAGATACGCAGTATTTT.

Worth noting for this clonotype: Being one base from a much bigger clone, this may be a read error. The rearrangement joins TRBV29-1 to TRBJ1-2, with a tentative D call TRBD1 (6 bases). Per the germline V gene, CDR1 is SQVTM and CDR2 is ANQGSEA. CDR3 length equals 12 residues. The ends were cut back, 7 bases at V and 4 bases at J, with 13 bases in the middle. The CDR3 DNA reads TGCAGCGCCGTGACAGGCCCCTATGGCTACACCTTC. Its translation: CSAVTGPYGYTF. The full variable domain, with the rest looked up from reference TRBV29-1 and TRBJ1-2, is SAVISQKPSRDICQRGTSLTIQCQVDSQVTMMFWYRQQPGQSLTLIATANQGSEATYESGFVIDKFPISRPNLTFSTLTVSNMSPEDSSIYLCSAVTGPYGYTFGSGTRLTVV.

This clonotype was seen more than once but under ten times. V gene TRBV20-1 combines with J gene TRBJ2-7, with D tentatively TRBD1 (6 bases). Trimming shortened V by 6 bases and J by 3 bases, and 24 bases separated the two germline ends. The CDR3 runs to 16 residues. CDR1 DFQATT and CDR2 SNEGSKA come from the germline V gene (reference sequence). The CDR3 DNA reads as TGCAGTGCAGAGGGCCCAGACTTTAGGGGGATCTACGAGCAGTACTTC. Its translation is CSAEGPDFRGIYEQYF.

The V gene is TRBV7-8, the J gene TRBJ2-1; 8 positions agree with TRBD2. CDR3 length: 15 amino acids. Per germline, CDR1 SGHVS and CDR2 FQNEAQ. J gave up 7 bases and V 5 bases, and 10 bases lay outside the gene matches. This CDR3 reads CASSPQGVAGNEQFF. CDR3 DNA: TGTGCCAGCAGCCCCCAAGGGGTAGCGGGAAATGAGCAGTTCTTC.

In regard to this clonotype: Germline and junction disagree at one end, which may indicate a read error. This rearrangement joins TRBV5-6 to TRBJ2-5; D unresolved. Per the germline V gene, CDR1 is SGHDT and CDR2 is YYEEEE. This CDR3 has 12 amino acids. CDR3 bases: TGCGCCAGCAGCCTCGTTGACAATGAGCAGTACTTC. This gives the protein CASSLVDNEQYF.

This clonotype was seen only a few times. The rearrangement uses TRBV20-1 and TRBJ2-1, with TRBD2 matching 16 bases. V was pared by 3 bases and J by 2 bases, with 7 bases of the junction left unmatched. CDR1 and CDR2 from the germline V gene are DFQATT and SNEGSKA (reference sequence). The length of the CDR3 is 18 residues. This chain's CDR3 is CSARPGLAGGRAYNEQFF. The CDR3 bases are TGCAGTGCTAGGCCGGGACTAGCGGGGGGGCGGGCCTACAATGAGCAGTTCTTC.